Each of the 26 T cell receptor beta chains below was sequenced from the same sample in a study of response to subunit inactivated influenza vaccine. TCRdb ran MiXCR on the RT-PCR reads and lists one entry per CDR3 protein. The top ten hold approximately 10% of the sample, which has 290,000 or so distinct CDR3 sequences, about 20% seen once. The specimen comprised PBMCs from blood, sampled less than 22 months after vaccination. The source is a man aged 50-75 years who received an inactivated influenza vaccine.

The CDR3 here is CASSLLSGRGYYEQYF. The CDR3 coding sequence is TGTGCCAGCAGTTTACTCTCAGGGCGGGGATACTACGAGCAGTACTTC. This sequence joins TRBV27 and TRBJ2-7; D may be TRBD2 (6 bases). Germline CDR1 and CDR2: MNHEY and SMNVEV (reference sequence). CDR3 length: 16 amino acids. V lost 2 bases and J 3 bases, leaving 17 bases between the germline ends.

The chain joins TRBV7-8 to TRBJ1-5, with 7 bases that match TRBD1. The V segment lost 6 bases and the J segment 3 bases; nucleotides outside the gene matches: 14. The CDR3 is 17 residues long. Germline V lookup: CDR1 SGHVS, CDR2 FQNEAQ. CDR3 coding DNA: TGTGCCAGCAGGTACTCAGGGGGGCTTTATGCCAATCAGCCCCAGCATTTT. Translated, it gives CASRYSGGLYANQPQHF. Using reference TRBV7-8 and TRBJ1-5 for the parts outside the CDR3, the full variable domain is GAGVSQSPRYKVAKRGQDVALRCDPISGHVSLFWYQQALGQGPEFLTYFQNEAQLDKSGLPSDRFFAERPEGSVSTLKIQRTQQEDSAVYLCASRYSGGLYANQPQHFGDGTRLSIL.

The gene calls are TRBV7-2 and TRBJ2-3, with D perhaps matching TRBD1 (6 bases). Germline lookup yields CDR1 SGHTA and CDR2 FQGNSA. V was shortened by 1 base and J by 8 bases, with 10 bases between the two germline ends. This CDR3 spans 13 amino acids. The CDR3: CASSLVGGATQYF. In DNA form, the CDR3 reads TGTGCCAGCAGCTTAGTAGGGGGAGCTACGCAGTATTTT. Supplemented by reference TRBV7-2 and TRBJ2-3, the full variable domain reads GAGVSQSPSNKVTEKGKDVELRCDPISGHTALYWYRQSLGQGLEFLIYFQGNSAPDKSGLPSDRFSAERTGGSVSTLTIQRTQQEDSAVYLCASSLVGGATQYFGPGTRLTVL.

The chain has TRBV7-2 and TRBJ1-5; no clear D gene. Trimming took 2 bases from V and 0 from J, leaving 14 bases between them. Germline V lookup: CDR1 SGHTA, CDR2 FQGNSA. CDR3 length: 17 residues. The CDR3 sequence is CASSLSNVGSSNQPQHF. CDR3 bases: TGTGCCAGCAGCTTAAGTAATGTAGGGAGTAGCAATCAGCCCCAGCATTTT.

This clonotype was seen a handful of times. The chain combines TRBV14 with TRBJ2-1; tentative D call: TRBD1 (6 bases). Trimming pared 0 bases from V and 3 bases from J, leaving 12 bases between. Germline CDR1 SGHDN, CDR2 FVKESK. The CDR3 consists of 16 residues. DNA of the CDR3: TGTGCCAGCAGCCAAGATCTGTGGACAGTCTACAATGAGCAGTTCTTC. Its translation is CASSQDLWTVYNEQFF.

This clonotype was observed a few times. The rearrangement links TRBV20-1 to TRBJ2-1; unclear D gene. This CDR3 is 13 amino acids long. Trimming cost V 0 bases and J 5 bases, with 8 bases left between them. The germline gives CDR1 DFQATT, CDR2 SNEGSKA (reference sequence). CDR3 region: CSARDSANNEQFF. The CDR3 DNA reads TGCAGTGCTAGAGATTCGGCCAACAATGAGCAGTTCTTC.

This clonotype was observed at least ten times. The chain recombines TRBV4-1 with TRBJ1-4; unclear D gene. The V and J ends lost 1 base and 8 bases respectively, with 14 bases between them. Germline CDR1 MGHRA, CDR2 YSYEKL. The CDR3 contains 15 residues. The CDR3 reads CASSQAYGLGEKLFF. The CDR3 DNA sequence: TGCGCCAGCAGCCAAGCTTATGGTCTCGGGGAAAAACTGTTTTTT.

This clonotype came up a few times. This chain uses TRBV20-1 with TRBJ2-6, with 7 bases matching TRBD2. Trimming took 1 base from V and 0 from J; bases not matched to a gene: 6. The CDR3 spans 17 residues. Germline V gives CDR1 DFQATT, CDR2 SNEGSKA (reference sequence). The CDR3 nucleotides are TGCAGTGCTAGAGGTCGGGGGGAACCCTCTGGGGCCAACGTCCTGACTTTC. Amino acid sequence: CSARGRGEPSGANVLTF.

This clonotype was found many times. The chain joins TRBV5-1 to TRBJ2-5; D may be TRBD1 (5 bases). The CDR3 is 15 amino acids. Germline V gene lookup returns CDR1 SGHRS and CDR2 YFSETQ. V lost 6 bases, J lost 2 bases, and 17 bases lay in between. The CDR3 spells CASNSLVGQQETQYF. DNA of the CDR3: TGCGCCAGCAATAGTCTAGTGGGGCAGCAAGAGACCCAGTACTTC.

The chain has TRBV4-1 and TRBJ1-2; 8 bases map to TRBD1. The length of the CDR3 is 14 residues. V shed 5 bases and J 0 bases; nucleotides not matched to a gene: 2. Per the germline V gene, CDR1 is MGHRA and CDR2 is YSYEKL. The CDR3 here is CASSDRGSNYGYTF. DNA for the CDR3: TGCGCCAGCAGCGACAGGGGTTCTAACTATGGCTACACCTTC.

This clonotype occurred a few times. The CDR3 here is CASSSTDSRGFF. The CDR3 DNA reads TGTGCCAGCAGTTCCACGGACAGCCGGGGGTTCTTC. The chain uses TRBV6-2 or TRBV6-3 and TRBJ2-1; D possibly corresponds to TRBD1 (6 bases). This CDR3 comprises 12 residues. Trimming took 4 bases from V and 15 from J, leaving 16 bases between them. From germline, CDR1 is MNHEY and CDR2 SVGEGT.

The rearrangement uses TRBV5-1 and TRBJ2-7; D remains ambiguous. Germline CDR1 and CDR2: SGHRS and YFSETQ. Trimming left V 0 bases short and J 2 bases short, with 9 bases between. The length of the CDR3 is 14 residues. The CDR3: CASSLETNTYEQYF. The CDR3 nucleotides are TGCGCCAGCAGCTTGGAGACAAACACCTACGAGCAGTACTTC.

This clonotype was detected ten times or more. The chain employs TRBV12-3 or TRBV12-4 and TRBJ2-1, with 9 bases aligning to TRBD1. V lost 6 bases to trimming and J lost 2 bases; unmatched junction nucleotides: 8. This CDR3 region has 16 residues. CDR3 in amino acids: CASRTRTGETYNEQFF. CDR3 in DNA: TGTGCCAGCAGGACACGGACAGGGGAAACCTACAATGAGCAGTTCTTC.

This clonotype was picked up a small number of times. The CDR3: CASSLGRGEKLFF. The CDR3 DNA sequence: TGCGCCAGCAGCTTGGGTCGAGGCGAAAAACTGTTTTTT. The rearrangement joins TRBV5-1 to TRBJ1-4; D remains unclear. The CDR3 is 13 residues long. Looked up from germline, CDR1 is SGHRS and CDR2 is YFSETQ. Trimming stripped 0 bases from V and 8 bases from J, with 8 bases between.

This clonotype appeared a few times. This chain uses TRBV4-2 with TRBJ2-3; 7 nucleotides match TRBD2. CDR1 and CDR2 (germline): LGHNA, YNFKEQ. Trimming at V came to 2 bases and at J to 1 base, leaving 3 bases not matched to a gene. This CDR3 is 15 amino acids long. In DNA form, the CDR3 reads TGTGCCAGCAGCCAACAAAGCGGGGGCACAGATACGCAGTATTTT. Residues: CASSQQSGGTDTQYF.

The chain couples TRBV12-3 or TRBV12-4 to TRBJ2-1; weak D call: TRBD2 (6 bases). This CDR3 spans 14 amino acids. V was clipped by 7 bases and J by 8 bases, with 18 bases between them. CDR3 nucleotide sequence: TGTGCCAGCAAGGTCCGCTCGGGGGTGCATGAGCAGTTCTTC. This gives the protein CASKVRSGVHEQFF.

This clonotype was seen a few times. The chain has TRBV20-1 and TRBJ2-3, with 8 positions matching TRBD2. Losses at the gene ends were 3 bases for V and 4 bases for J; bases not matched to a gene: 9. The germline V gene has CDR1 DFQATT and CDR2 SNEGSKA (reference sequence). The CDR3 runs to 15 residues. CDR3 sequence reads: CSASSAGGPPDTQYF. In nucleotides, the CDR3 is TGCAGTGCTAGCTCCGCGGGGGGCCCGCCAGATACGCAGTATTTT.

This clonotype has a count of ten or more. The V call is TRBV20-1, the J call TRBJ1-1; no firm D call. The CDR3 contains 13 residues. Germline V gene sequence: CDR1 DFQATT, CDR2 SNEGSKA (reference sequence). V dropped 3 bases and J dropped 3 bases, with 11 bases sitting between them. This chain's CDR3 is CSARKGSDTEAFF. Here the CDR3 DNA reads TGCAGTGCTAGGAAAGGTTCGGACACTGAAGCTTTCTTT.

This clonotype was observed a handful of times. V gene TRBV2 combines with J gene TRBJ1-6; 7 bases are a match to TRBD1. This CDR3 contains 13 residues. V was clipped by 7 bases and J by 9 bases; unmatched bases: 6. Germline V lookup: CDR1 SNHLY, CDR2 FYNNEI. Here the CDR3 DNA reads TGTGCCAGCACCAACAGGGGAGTTTCACCCCTCCACTTT. It encodes CASTNRGVSPLHF.

This clonotype was seen at least ten times. V usage is TRBV7-9 and J usage is TRBJ1-6; D is unresolved. CDR1 is SEHNR, CDR2 FQNEAQ, per germline (reference sequence). This CDR3 spans 16 amino acids. The ends were cut back, 1 base at V and 4 bases at J, with 11 bases in the middle. The CDR3 region is CASSLEGGQYNSPLHF. The CDR3 nucleotides read TGTGCCAGCAGCTTAGAAGGTGGGCAGTATAATTCACCCCTCCACTTT.

The rearrangement uses TRBV7-6 and TRBJ2-3; 8 nucleotides agree with TRBD1. The CDR3 totals 16 residues. J lost 2 bases, V lost 3 bases, and 7 bases had no gene match. In germline, CDR1 is SGHVS, CDR2 FNYEAQ. The CDR3: CASSFGTGLFTDTQYF. The CDR3 DNA sequence: TGTGCCAGCAGCTTCGGGACAGGACTTTTCACAGATACGCAGTATTTT.

This clonotype has just a few counts. CDR3 amino acids: CASSPAFRDYSTDTQYF. The CDR3 nucleotides read TGTGCCAGCTCACCGGCGTTCCGGGACTACAGCACAGATACGCAGTATTTT. The chain combines TRBV18 with TRBJ2-3, with 7 bases aligning to TRBD2. The CDR3 sequence is 17 residues long. Germline values: CDR1 KGHSH, CDR2 LQKENI. Losses at the gene ends were 3 bases for V and 0 bases for J; bases not matched to a gene: 9.

The chain's CDR3 is CASSLGISGTTDTQYF. The CDR3 region has the DNA TGTGCCAGCAGTTTAGGGATTAGCGGGACCACAGATACGCAGTATTTT. This sequence joins TRBV27 and TRBJ2-3; 8 nucleotides line up with TRBD2. The CDR3 contains 16 residues. Germline values: CDR1 MNHEY, CDR2 SMNVEV (reference sequence). Trimming removed 2 bases from V and 2 bases from J; junction bases left unmatched: 6.

This clonotype was seen a handful of times. The chain has TRBV3-1 and TRBJ2-1; a weak D match, TRBD1 (6 bases). Trimming removed 0 bases from V and 3 bases from J, with 12 bases in between. Germline V gene sequence: CDR1 LGHDT, CDR2 YNNKEL (reference sequence). The CDR3 is 16 residues long. Here the CDR3 reads CASSQELGALYNEQFF. The CDR3 DNA reads TGTGCCAGCAGCCAAGAACTGGGGGCCCTCTACAATGAGCAGTTCTTC.

The chain has TRBV7-9 and TRBJ2-2; no definite D call. Germline V CDR1 and CDR2: SEHNR, FQNEAQ (reference sequence). V was pared by 4 bases and J by 6 bases, with 9 bases between. This CDR3 region has 13 residues. CDR3 coding DNA: TGTGCCAGCAGCTCCGTGTGGGCCGGGGAGCTGTTTTTT. Its protein is CASSSVWAGELFF.

A few counts support this clonotype. The CDR3: CASSFDGNQPQHF. CDR3 DNA sequence: TGTGCCAGCAGCTTTGATGGTAATCAGCCCCAGCATTTT. The rearrangement joins TRBV7-2 to TRBJ1-5; no firm D call. The CDR3 is made up of 13 amino acids. Trimming removed 3 bases at V and 4 bases at J, with 7 bases between. Germline V gives CDR1 SGHTA, CDR2 FQGNSA.